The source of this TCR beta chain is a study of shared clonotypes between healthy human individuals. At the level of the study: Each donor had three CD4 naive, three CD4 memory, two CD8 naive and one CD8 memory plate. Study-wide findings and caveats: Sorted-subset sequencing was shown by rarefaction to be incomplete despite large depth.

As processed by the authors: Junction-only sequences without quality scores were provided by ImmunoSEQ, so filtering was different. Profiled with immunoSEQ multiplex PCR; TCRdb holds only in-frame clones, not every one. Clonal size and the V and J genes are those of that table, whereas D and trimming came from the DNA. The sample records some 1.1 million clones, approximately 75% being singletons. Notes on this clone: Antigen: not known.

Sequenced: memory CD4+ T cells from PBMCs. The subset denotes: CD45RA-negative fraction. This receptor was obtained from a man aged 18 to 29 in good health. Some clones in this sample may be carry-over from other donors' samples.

Here the CDR3 DNA reads TGTGCCAGCAGTGCCCCGACAGGGGGCCGAGAGACCCAGTACTTC. Protein product: CASSAPTGGRETQYF. The chain combines TRBV6-1 with TRBJ2-5; 10 nucleotides line up with TRBD1. The ends lost 4 bases at V and 4 bases at J; junction bases unmatched: 6. The length of the CDR3 is 15 residues. Germline CDR1 and CDR2: MNHNS and SASEGT.